Each of the 16 T cell receptor beta chains below was sequenced from the same sample in a study of beta chain features in type 1 diabetes. Study findings and constraints: Moderately but significantly shorter TCRB CDR3s were found in Type 1 diabetes patients in all four CD4+ subsets.

Their antigens remain unidentified. Expressed TCRB transcripts were sequenced because the entire RNA isolate underwent reverse transcription. Profiled with immunoSEQ multiplex PCR; TCRdb holds only in-frame clones, not every one. The sample has more than 250,000 clones, 15% seen once. Specimen: naive CD4+ T cells from blood. These receptors all come from a man younger than 35 with type 1 diabetes.

V usage is TRBV2 and J usage is TRBJ2-2; D perhaps matches TRBD1 (6 bases). V dropped 10 bases and J dropped 1 base, with 13 bases sitting between them. The CDR3 contains 14 residues. Germline lookup yields CDR1 SNHLY and CDR2 FYNNEI. CDR3 sequence: CATQQGQNTGELFF. The DNA for the CDR3 is TGTGCCACCCAACAGGGACAGAACACCGGGGAGCTGTTTTTT.

This chain links TRBV10-3 with TRBJ2-5; D not certain. This CDR3 comprises 14 residues. Germline V gene lookup returns CDR1 ENHRY and CDR2 SYGVKD. The V gene lost 4 bases and the J gene lost 1 base, with 10 bases spanning the gap. The CDR3 region has the DNA TGTGCCATCAGTGCGAGCGTCTTCCAAGAGACCCAGTACTTC. Encoded protein: CAISASVFQETQYF.

V and J are TRBV4-2 and TRBJ2-3; TRBD2 matches at 8 bases. CDR1 and CDR2 (germline): LGHNA, YNFKEQ. There are 17 residues in the CDR3. The V gene end was trimmed by 1 base and the J gene end by 0 bases; junction bases not matched to a gene: 6. In DNA, the CDR3 is TGTGCCAGCAGCCAAGGGGACGGGAGGGCCAGCACAGATACGCAGTATTTT. Protein: CASSQGDGRASTDTQYF.

This chain connects TRBV6-1 to TRBJ1-2; TRBD1 aligns across 8 bases. The J segment lost 2 bases and the V segment lost 11 bases, leaving 7 bases of the junction unmatched. This CDR3 is 13 amino acids long. CDR1 and CDR2 from the germline V gene are MNHNS and SASEGT. The CDR3 nucleotides read TGTGCCGGACGGACAGGGTACAACTATGGCTACACCTTC. Its protein product is CAGRTGYNYGYTF.

This clone was seen a few times. The V gene is TRBV28, the J gene TRBJ2-5; D is possibly TRBD2 (5 bases). V dropped 1 base and J dropped 4 bases, with 7 bases sitting between them. Germline loops: CDR1 MDHEN, CDR2 SYDVKM. CDR3 length: 13 residues. CDR3 protein: CASSLSGGETQYF. The CDR3 nucleotides read TGTGCCAGCAGTTTATCAGGAGGAGAGACCCAGTACTTC.

The table lists this clone with a few counts. This chain uses TRBV28 with TRBJ2-2, with 9 bases that match TRBD1. CDR3 length equals 13 residues. J gave up 8 bases and V 8 bases, and 6 bases lay outside the gene matches. Germline CDR1 and CDR2: MDHEN and SYDVKM. In DNA, the CDR3 is TGTGCCAGCCGGGACAGGGTCGAAGGGGAGCTGTTTTTT. Protein sequence: CASRDRVEGELFF.

This clone was seen a few times. V gene TRBV5-1 combines with J gene TRBJ2-5; 9 bases match TRBD1. Trimming took 4 bases from V and 3 from J; bases not matched to a gene: 7. Germline loops: CDR1 SGHRS, CDR2 YFSETQ. This CDR3 is 15 amino acids long. The CDR3 spells CASSDGGTGKETQYF. CDR3 bases: TGCGCCAGCAGCGATGGAGGGACAGGGAAAGAGACCCAGTACTTC.

This clone turned up a few times. The chain is built from TRBV5-1 and TRBJ1-2, with TRBD1 matching over 8 bases. Looked up from germline, CDR1 is SGHRS and CDR2 is YFSETQ. This CDR3 is built from 13 residues. Unmatched junction bases numbered 4, after V lost 5 bases and J lost 4 bases. The CDR3 DNA reads TGCGCCAGCAGGTGGACAGGGAGCTATGGCTACACCTTC. Its protein product is CASRWTGSYGYTF.

This clone was seen more than once but under ten times. This chain uses TRBV5-1 with TRBJ2-5; D is perhaps TRBD1 (5 bases). The V gene lost 0 bases and the J gene lost 13 bases, with 13 bases spanning the gap. This CDR3 has 12 amino acids. Germline lookup yields CDR1 SGHRS and CDR2 YFSETQ. The CDR3 region has the DNA TGCGCCAGCAGCTTGGATCGACAGACTGGGTACTTC. The encoded protein is CASSLDRQTGYF. Combining the CDR3 with reference TRBV5-1 and TRBJ2-5 gives the whole variable domain KAGVTQTPRYLIKTRGQQVTLSCSPISGHRSVSWYQQTPGQGLQFLFEYFSETQRNKGNFPGRFSGRQFSNSRSEMNVSTLELGDSALYLCASSLDRQTGYFGPGTRLLVL.

The rearrangement joins TRBV27 to TRBJ2-1; 7 nucleotides agree with TRBD2. J gave up 14 bases and V 6 bases, and 19 bases lay outside the gene matches. The CDR3 sequence is 15 residues long. Germline loops: CDR1 MNHEY, CDR2 SMNVEV (reference sequence). The CDR3, as DNA: TGTGCCAGCAGGCAAAGGGCGGGGGTGTCCGTAGTGGAGTTCTTC. It specifies CASRQRAGVSVVEFF.

The V and J genes are TRBV11-2 and TRBJ2-2; weak D call: TRBD2 (5 bases). Between the trimmed V and J ends, which lost 8 bases and 13 bases, there was a span of 26 bases. The CDR3 length is 15 residues. The V gene's germline CDR1 is SGHAT and CDR2 FQNNGV. The CDR3 DNA reads TGTGCCAGCTCTAGAGATGGCCCCCGGAGGTTGGGGCTGTTTTTT. This sequence encodes CASSRDGPRRLGLFF.

This chain uses TRBV11-2 with TRBJ2-1; D not certain. Germline V gene data show CDR1 as SGHAT and CDR2 as FQNNGV. Trimming took off 1 base at V and 10 bases at J, with 11 bases between the two ends. The CDR3 runs to 13 residues. CDR3 amino acids: CASSLASAEEQFF. For the CDR3, the DNA is TGTGCCAGCAGCTTAGCCTCTGCAGAAGAGCAGTTCTTC.

V and J are TRBV6-5 and TRBJ1-2; 10 bases agree with TRBD1. Germline CDR1 MNHEY, CDR2 SVGAGI. With 6 bases clipped from V and 5 bases from J, the junction kept 3 bases outside the gene matches. The CDR3 is 13 residues long. CDR3 sequence: CASRGTGAYGYTF. The CDR3 nucleotides read TGTGCCAGCAGAGGGACAGGGGCTTATGGCTACACCTTC.

In this sample, this clone turned up once. The chain uses TRBV5-1 and TRBJ2-5; D gene ambiguous. Germline-derived CDR1 and CDR2 are SGHRS and YFSETQ. The CDR3 totals 15 residues. The V end was cut by 1 base, the J end by 1 base, with 11 bases between. The chain's CDR3 is CASSLTVPIQETQYF. As DNA, the CDR3 is TGCGCCAGCAGCTTGACGGTGCCCATCCAAGAGACCCAGTACTTC.

This clone was counted only a few times. V gene TRBV15 combines with J gene TRBJ2-7; D remains unclear. This CDR3 region has 12 residues. V was trimmed by 4 bases and J by 7 bases, leaving 11 bases between them. Germline CDR1 LNHNV, CDR2 YYDKDF (reference sequence). The CDR3 coding sequence is TGTGCCACCAGCAACCAGGCGTTGGAGCAGTACTTC. This gives the protein CATSNQALEQYF.

The V and J genes are TRBV2 and TRBJ2-7, with 8 bases fitting TRBD1. Germline assignment: CDR1 SNHLY and CDR2 FYNNEI. There are 15 residues in the CDR3. V was clipped by 6 bases and J by 1 base; unmatched bases: 8. The CDR3 nucleotides are TGTGCCAGCAGCGCCAGGGGGCTAGGGTCCTACGAGCAGTACTTC. Translating it yields CASSARGLGSYEQYF.